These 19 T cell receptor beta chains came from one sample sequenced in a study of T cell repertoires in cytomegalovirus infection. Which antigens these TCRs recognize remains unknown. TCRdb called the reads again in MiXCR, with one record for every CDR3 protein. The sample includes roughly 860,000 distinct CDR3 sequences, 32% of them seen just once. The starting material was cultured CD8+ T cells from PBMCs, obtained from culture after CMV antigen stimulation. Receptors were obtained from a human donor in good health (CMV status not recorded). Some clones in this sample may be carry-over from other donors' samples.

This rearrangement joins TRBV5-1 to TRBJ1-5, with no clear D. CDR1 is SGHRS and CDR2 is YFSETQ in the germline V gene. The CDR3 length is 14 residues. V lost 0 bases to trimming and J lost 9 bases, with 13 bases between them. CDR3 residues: CASSLGSPRGPQHF. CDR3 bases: TGCGCCAGCAGCTTGGGCTCTCCCCGTGGGCCCCAGCATTTT.

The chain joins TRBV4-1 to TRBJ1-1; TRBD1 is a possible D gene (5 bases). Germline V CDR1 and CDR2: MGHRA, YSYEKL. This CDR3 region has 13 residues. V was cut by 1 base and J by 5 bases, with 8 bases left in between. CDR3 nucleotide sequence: TGCGCCAGCAGCCAAGTTCGGACAACTGAAGCTTTCTTT. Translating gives CASSQVRTTEAFF.

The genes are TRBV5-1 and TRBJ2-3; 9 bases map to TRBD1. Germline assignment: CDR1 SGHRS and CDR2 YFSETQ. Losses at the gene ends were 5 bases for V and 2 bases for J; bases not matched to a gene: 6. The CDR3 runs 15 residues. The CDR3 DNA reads TGCGCCAGCAGAGGGACAGGGAGTGACACAGATACGCAGTATTTT. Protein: CASRGTGSDTDTQYF.

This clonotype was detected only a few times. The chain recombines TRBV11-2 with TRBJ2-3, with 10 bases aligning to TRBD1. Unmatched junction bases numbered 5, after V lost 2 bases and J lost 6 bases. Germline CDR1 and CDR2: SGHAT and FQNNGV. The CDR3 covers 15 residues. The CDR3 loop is CASSLRDRGVDTQYF. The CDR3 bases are TGTGCCAGCAGCTTAAGGGACAGGGGTGTCGATACGCAGTATTTT.

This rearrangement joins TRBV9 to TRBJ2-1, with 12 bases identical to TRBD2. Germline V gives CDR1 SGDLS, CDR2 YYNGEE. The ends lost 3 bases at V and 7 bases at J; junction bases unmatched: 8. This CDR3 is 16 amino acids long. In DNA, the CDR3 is TGTGCCAGCAGCGCCGAGCTAGCGGGGGGGCGAAATGAGCAGTTCTTC. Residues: CASSAELAGGRNEQFF.

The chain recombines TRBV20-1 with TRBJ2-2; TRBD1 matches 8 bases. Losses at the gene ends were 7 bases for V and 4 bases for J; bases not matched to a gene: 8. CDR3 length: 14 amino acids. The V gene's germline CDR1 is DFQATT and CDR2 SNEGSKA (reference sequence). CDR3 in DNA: TGCAGTGGAACCAGGGGGCCGGGCACCGGGGAGCTGTTTTTT. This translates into CSGTRGPGTGELFF.

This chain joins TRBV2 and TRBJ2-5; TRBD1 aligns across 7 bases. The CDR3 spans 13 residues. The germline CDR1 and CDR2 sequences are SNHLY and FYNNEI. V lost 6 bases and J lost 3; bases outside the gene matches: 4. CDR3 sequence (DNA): TGTGCCAGCAGGGACAGGTGGGAAGAGACCCAGTACTTC. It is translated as CASRDRWEETQYF.

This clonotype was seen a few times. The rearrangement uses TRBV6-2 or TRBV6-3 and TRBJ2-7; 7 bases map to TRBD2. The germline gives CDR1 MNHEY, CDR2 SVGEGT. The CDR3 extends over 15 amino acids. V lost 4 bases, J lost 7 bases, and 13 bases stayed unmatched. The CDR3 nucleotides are TGTGCCAGCAGTTTACTCCGGGACCGGACTAGGGAGCAGTACGTC. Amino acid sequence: CASSLLRDRTREQYV.

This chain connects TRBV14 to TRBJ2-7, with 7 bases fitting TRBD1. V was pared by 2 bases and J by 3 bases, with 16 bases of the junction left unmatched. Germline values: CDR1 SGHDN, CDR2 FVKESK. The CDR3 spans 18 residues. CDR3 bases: TGTGCCAGCAGCCAACAGTCGCAAGGGGGCCAGCTCTACTACGAGCAGTACTTC. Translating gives CASSQQSQGGQLYYEQYF.

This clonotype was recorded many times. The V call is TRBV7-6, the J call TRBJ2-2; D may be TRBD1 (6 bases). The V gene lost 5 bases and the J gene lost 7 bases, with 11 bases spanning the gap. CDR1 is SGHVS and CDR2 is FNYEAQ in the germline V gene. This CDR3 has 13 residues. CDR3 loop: CASSRLGGGELFF. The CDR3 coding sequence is TGTGCCAGCAGCAGATTAGGGGGCGGGGAGCTGTTTTTT.

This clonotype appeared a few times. CDR3 loop: CASSYGTAVYNEQFF. In DNA, the CDR3 is TGTGCCAGCAGTTACGGGACAGCCGTCTACAATGAGCAGTTCTTC. The rearrangement uses TRBV6-5 and TRBJ2-1; 7 bases agree with TRBD1. This CDR3 spans 15 amino acids. Trimming at V came to 2 bases and at J to 3 bases, leaving 4 bases not matched to a gene. The germline V gene has CDR1 MNHEY and CDR2 SVGAGI.

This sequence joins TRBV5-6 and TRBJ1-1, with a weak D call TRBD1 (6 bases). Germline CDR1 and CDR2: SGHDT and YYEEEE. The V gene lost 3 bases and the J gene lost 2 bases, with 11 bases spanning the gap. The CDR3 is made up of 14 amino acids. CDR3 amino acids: CASSWPGANTEAFF. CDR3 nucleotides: TGTGCCAGCAGCTGGCCAGGGGCTAACACTGAAGCTTTCTTT.

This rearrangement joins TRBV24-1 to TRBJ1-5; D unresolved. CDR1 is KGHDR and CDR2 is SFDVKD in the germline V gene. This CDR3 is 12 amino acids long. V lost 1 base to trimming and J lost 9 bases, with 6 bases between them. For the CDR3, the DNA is TGTGCCACCAGTGATTTTAGCGGGCCCCAGCATTTT. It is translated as CATSDFSGPQHF.

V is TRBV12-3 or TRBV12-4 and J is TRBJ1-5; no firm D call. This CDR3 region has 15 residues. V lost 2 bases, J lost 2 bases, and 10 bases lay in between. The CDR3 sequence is CASSLHQAGNQPQHF. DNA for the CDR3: TGTGCCAGCAGTTTACATCAGGCCGGCAATCAGCCCCAGCATTTT.

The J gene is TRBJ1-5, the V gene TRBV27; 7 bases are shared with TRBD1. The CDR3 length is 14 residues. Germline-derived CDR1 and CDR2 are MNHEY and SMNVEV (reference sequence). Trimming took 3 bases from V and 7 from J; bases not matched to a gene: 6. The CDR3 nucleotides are TGTGCCAGCAGTTTGTCGGAGGGGGCCCAGCCCCAGCATTTT. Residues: CASSLSEGAQPQHF.

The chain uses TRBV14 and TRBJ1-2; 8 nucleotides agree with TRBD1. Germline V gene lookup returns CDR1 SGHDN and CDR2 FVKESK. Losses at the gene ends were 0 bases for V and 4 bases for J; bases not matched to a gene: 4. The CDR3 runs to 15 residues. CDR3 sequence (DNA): TGTGCCAGCAGCCAAGATTCAGGGGGCGTCTATGGCTACACCTTC. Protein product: CASSQDSGGVYGYTF. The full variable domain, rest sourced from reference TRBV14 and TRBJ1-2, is EAGVTQFPSHSVIEKGQTVTLRCDPISGHDNLYWYRRVMGKEIKFLLHFVKESKQDESGMPNNRFLAERTGGTYSTLKVQPAELEDSGVYFCASSQDSGGVYGYTFGSGTRLTVV.

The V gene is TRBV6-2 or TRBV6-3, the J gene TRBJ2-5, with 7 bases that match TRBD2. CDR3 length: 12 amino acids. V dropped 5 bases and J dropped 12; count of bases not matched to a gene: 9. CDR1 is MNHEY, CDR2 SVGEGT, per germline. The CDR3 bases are TGTGCCAGCAGTCCCAAGGGGACTATTGAGTACTTC. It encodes CASSPKGTIEYF.

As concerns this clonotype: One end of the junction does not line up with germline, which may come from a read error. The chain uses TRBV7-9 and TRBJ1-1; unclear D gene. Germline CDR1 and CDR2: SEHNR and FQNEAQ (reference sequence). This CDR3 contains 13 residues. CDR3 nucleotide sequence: TGTGTCAGCTGGCAGGACCAGAACACTGAAGCTTTCTTT. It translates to CVSWQDQNTEAFF.

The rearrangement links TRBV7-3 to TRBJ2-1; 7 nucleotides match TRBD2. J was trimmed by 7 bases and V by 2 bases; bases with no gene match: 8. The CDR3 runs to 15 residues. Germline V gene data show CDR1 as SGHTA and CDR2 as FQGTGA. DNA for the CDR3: TGTGCCAGCAGCTTAGGTGGGGGGGGTCCTAATGAGCAGTTCTTC. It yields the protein CASSLGGGGPNEQFF.